Below, 20 T cell receptor beta chains from the same sample are listed, as sequenced in a study of cytomegalovirus exposure and HLA in healthy donors. The PCR was carried out with 60 Vbeta primers and 13 Jbeta primers. Clones were sequenced by immunoSEQ multiplex PCR, and TCRdb holds only the in-frame ones, with some missing. The sample lists tens of thousands of clones, 72% occurring once. The sequencing sample was made of PBMCs. The receptors were gathered from a woman aged 40 to 55 in good health and CMV-seropositive.

The chain links TRBV6-1 to TRBJ1-2; possible D gene TRBD1, 5 bases. CDR3 size: 13 residues. V lost 6 bases and J lost 0, with 8 bases in between. Germline V lookup: CDR1 MNHNS, CDR2 SASEGT. CDR3 protein: CASSGGANYGYTF. In DNA, the CDR3 is TGTGCCAGCAGCGGGGGAGCTAACTATGGCTACACCTTC.

CDR3 region: CASSFLPGRGDSPLHF. CDR3 nucleotides: TGCGCCAGCAGCTTCCTCCCGGGCAGGGGTGATTCACCCCTCCACTTT. This chain links TRBV5-1 with TRBJ1-6; TRBD1 might be the D (6 bases). Germline lookup yields CDR1 SGHRS and CDR2 YFSETQ. The V end lost 2 bases, the J end lost 8 bases, and 17 bases lay between the germline ends. The CDR3 loop spans 16 amino acids.

This clone is a singleton in its sample. The V and J genes are TRBV11-3 and TRBJ1-2, with a tentative D call TRBD1 (6 bases). V lost 0 bases and J lost 7, with 9 bases in between. The CDR3 is made up of 13 amino acids. Looked up from germline, CDR1 is SGHNT and CDR2 is YENEEA. The CDR3 loop reads CASSLDRGIGYTF. CDR3 in DNA: TGTGCCAGCAGCTTAGACAGGGGAATTGGCTACACCTTC.

The table lists this clone with a few counts. Written as DNA, the CDR3 is TGTGCCAGCAGTGACCGACAGGTCACAGGCTACGAGCAGTACTTC. Translated, it gives CASSDRQVTGYEQYF. The V call is TRBV6-1, the J call TRBJ2-7; D might be TRBD1 (6 bases). This CDR3 has 15 residues. Per germline, CDR1 MNHNS and CDR2 SASEGT. V was clipped by 3 bases and J by 3 bases, with 15 bases between them.

J is TRBJ1-4 and V is TRBV27, with D possibly matching TRBD1 (6 bases). CDR3 length: 15 residues. Germline assignment: CDR1 MNHEY and CDR2 SMNVEV (reference sequence). The V end was cut by 5 bases, the J end by 7 bases, with 17 bases between. The CDR3 nucleotides are TGTGCCAGCAGTCCAGGGGCAGGGGTGGGTGAAAAACTGTTTTTT. Its translation is CASSPGAGVGEKLFF.

The V and J genes are TRBV2 and TRBJ2-7; TRBD1 aligns across 7 bases. V lost 7 bases to trimming and J lost 6 bases; unmatched junction nucleotides: 12. The CDR3 is 14 amino acids. Germline V gene data show CDR1 as SNHLY and CDR2 as FYNNEI. CDR3 nucleotide sequence: TGTGCCAGCACCGACAGGGTACATCCCGCCGAGCAGTACTTC. It encodes CASTDRVHPAEQYF.

This rearrangement joins TRBV7-2 to TRBJ2-7, with a tentative D call TRBD2 (5 bases). CDR1 is SGHTA, CDR2 FQGNSA, per germline. There are 14 residues in the CDR3. V gave up 4 bases and J gave up 2 bases, with 12 bases separating them. The CDR3 is CASSSRRGTYEQYF. The DNA for the CDR3 is TGTGCCAGCAGCTCTCGGCGAGGGACCTACGAGCAGTACTTC.

J is TRBJ1-4 and V is TRBV7-9, with 8 nucleotides matching TRBD1. Germline V lookup: CDR1 SEHNR, CDR2 FQNEAQ (reference sequence). This CDR3 is built from 15 residues. V dropped 5 bases and J dropped 5; count of bases not matched to a gene: 7. The CDR3 spells CASSPTTGENEKLFF. The CDR3, as DNA: TGTGCCAGCAGCCCCACGACAGGGGAAAATGAAAAACTGTTTTTT.

Notes on this clone: Distinct nucleotide sequences in the sample also encode this CDR3. The V and J genes are TRBV6-1 and TRBJ1-4; 8 bases align to TRBD1. The length of the CDR3 is 14 residues. The V gene end was trimmed by 8 bases and the J gene end by 8 bases; junction bases not matched to a gene: 10. In germline, CDR1 is MNHNS, CDR2 SASEGT. The CDR3 sequence: CASVWGTGSEKLFF. Written as DNA, the CDR3 is TGTGCCAGCGTTTGGGGGACAGGATCCGAAAAACTGTTTTTT.

V and J are TRBV6-5 and TRBJ1-1; 8 bases fit TRBD1. Germline assignment: CDR1 MNHEY and CDR2 SVGAGI. J was trimmed by 4 bases and V by 6 bases; bases with no gene match: 10. The CDR3 covers 15 residues. CDR3 in amino acids: CASSNRGLGSTEAFF. CDR3 coding DNA: TGTGCCAGCAGCAACAGGGGGTTAGGTTCCACTGAAGCTTTCTTT.

The chain links TRBV11-3 to TRBJ1-6; no reliable D call. The germline V gene has CDR1 SGHNT and CDR2 YENEEA. The CDR3 sequence is 13 residues long. V was pared by 7 bases and J by 6 bases, with 10 bases between. The CDR3 is CASTPSPNSPLHF. DNA of the CDR3: TGTGCCAGCACCCCGTCCCCTAATTCACCCCTCCACTTT. Together with reference TRBV11-3 and TRBJ1-6, the CDR3 gives the full variable domain: EAGVVQSPRYKIIEKKQPVAFWCNPISGHNTLYWYLQNLGQGPELLIRYENEEAVDDSQLPKDRFSAERLKGVDSTLKIQPAELGDSAVYLCASTPSPNSPLHFGNGTRLTVT.

The chain has TRBV6-4 and TRBJ2-1; 8 bases align to TRBD2. CDR3 length: 16 residues. The V segment lost 2 bases and the J segment 1 base; nucleotides outside the gene matches: 4. CDR1 and CDR2 (germline): MRHNA, SNTAGT. CDR3 in amino acids: CASSDRGGGSYNEQFF. Here the CDR3 DNA reads TGTGCCAGCAGTGACAGGGGCGGGGGGTCCTACAATGAGCAGTTCTTC.

The genes are TRBV27 and TRBJ2-7; 7 bases align to TRBD1. The length of the CDR3 is 14 residues. J lost 1 base, V lost 8 bases, and 8 bases had no gene match. The germline V gene has CDR1 MNHEY and CDR2 SMNVEV (reference sequence). CDR3 in amino acids: CASGTGVWSYEQYF. Here the CDR3 DNA reads TGTGCCAGCGGAACAGGGGTCTGGTCCTACGAGCAGTACTTC.

This CDR3 reads CSVEAGGREQYF. Written as DNA, the CDR3 is TGCAGCGTTGAGGCAGGGGGGAGAGAGCAGTACTTC. V gene TRBV29-1 combines with J gene TRBJ2-7, with D perhaps matching TRBD1 (7 bases). CDR1 and CDR2 from the germline V gene are SQVTM and ANQGSEA. Trimming stripped 3 bases from V and 7 bases from J, with 13 bases between. CDR3 size: 12 residues.

The chain is built from TRBV19 and TRBJ1-3; a possible D gene is TRBD1 (5 bases). V lost 1 base and J 4 bases, leaving 11 bases between the germline ends. The CDR3 is 15 residues long. From germline, CDR1 is LNHDA and CDR2 SQIVND (reference sequence). CDR3 protein: CASSIVTGRGNTIYF. CDR3 nucleotide sequence: TGTGCCAGTAGTATAGTAACAGGTCGAGGAAACACCATATATTTT.

V gene TRBV11-2 combines with J gene TRBJ1-1; 9 nucleotides align to TRBD1. This CDR3 has 14 amino acids. Unmatched junction bases numbered 0, after V lost 2 bases and J lost 2 bases. The germline gives CDR1 SGHAT, CDR2 FQNNGV. CDR3 DNA: TGTGCCAGCAGCTTAACAGGGGGCAACACTGAAGCTTTCTTT. Its translation: CASSLTGGNTEAFF.

In this sample, this clone turned up once. This sequence joins TRBV28 and TRBJ2-7; D is unclear. CDR3 length equals 17 residues. Germline V lookup: CDR1 MDHEN, CDR2 SYDVKM. The V and J ends lost 2 bases and 0 bases respectively, with 17 bases between them. This CDR3 reads CASSLPLSSTPSYEQYF. In DNA, the CDR3 is TGTGCCAGCAGTTTACCCCTATCATCAACTCCCTCCTACGAGCAGTACTTC.

This chain joins TRBV11-2 and TRBJ2-1; maybe TRBD2 (5 bases). This CDR3 has 15 amino acids. Germline-derived CDR1 and CDR2 are SGHAT and FQNNGV. Trimming removed 5 bases from V and 10 bases from J, with 21 bases in between. CDR3 in amino acids: CASSPQRRSVVEQFF. The CDR3 coding sequence is TGTGCCAGCAGCCCACAGCGGCGGTCGGTAGTAGAGCAGTTCTTC. The full variable domain, in which reference TRBV11-2 and TRBJ2-1 provide the parts outside the CDR3, is EAGVAQSPRYKIIEKRQSVAFWCNPISGHATLYWYQQILGQGPKLLIQFQNNGVVDDSQLPKDRFSAERLKGVDSTLKIQPAKLEDSAVYLCASSPQRRSVVEQFFGPGTRLTVL.

The chain joins TRBV4-1 to TRBJ1-5; no clear D. Looked up from germline, CDR1 is MGHRA and CDR2 is YSYEKL. This CDR3 is built from 14 residues. V was shortened by 2 bases and J by 2 bases, with 7 bases between the two germline ends. The chain's CDR3 is CASSQRTGNQPQHF. The CDR3 DNA follows: TGCGCCAGCAGCCAACGTACAGGCAATCAGCCCCAGCATTTT.

The chain uses TRBV6-1 and TRBJ1-3; 9 nucleotides match TRBD1. V dropped 8 bases and J dropped 2; count of bases not matched to a gene: 7. CDR3 length: 15 residues. In germline, CDR1 is MNHNS, CDR2 SASEGT. The DNA for the CDR3 is TGTGCCAGCGGACAGGGGACAGGAACTGGAAACACCATATATTTT. Its translation is CASGQGTGTGNTIYF.